This entry lists 27 T cell receptor beta chains sequenced from one sample in a study of T-cell reconstitution after alpha-beta-depleted transplantation in children (dated by TCRdb to the mid-2010s). The library was obtained by PCR. The listed sequencing device is Illumina HiSeq 2500. To normalize quantification of the TCRbeta repertoire, the TCR libraries were built with molecular barcoding that relied on unique molecular identifiers. In TCRdb, the public reads were trimmed at Q25 with fastp and aligned with MiXCR, with productive beta chains retained. Every distinct CDR3 protein forms one entry, paired with its most common genes and DNA. The sample table contains approximately 430,000 distinct CDR3 sequences; only one count was recorded for under 20% of them. The ten biggest clones cover 25% to 35% of the sample. The treatment or condition tag for this specimen amounts to: allogeneic hematopoietic cell transplantation with graft depleted of TCRalphabeta T cells and CD19 B cells.

Sequences were derived from PBMCs, mostly from graft donor cells, sampled 360 days after TCRalphabeta/CD19-depleted stem cell transplant. The receptors come from a boy under two years old who had a stem cell transplant for Wiskott-Aldrich syndrome, so the T cells may come from the graft donor.

The chain links TRBV27 to TRBJ2-4; tentatively, D is TRBD2 (5 bases). Looked up from germline, CDR1 is MNHEY and CDR2 is SMNVEV (reference sequence). V lost 4 bases and J 4 bases, leaving 17 bases between the germline ends. This CDR3 spans 16 amino acids. DNA of the CDR3: TGTGCCAGCAGTTCCCCTACTAGTACGCTTAAAAACATTCAGTACTTC. Translating it yields CASSSPTSTLKNIQYF.

J is TRBJ2-7 and V is TRBV4-3; 11 positions match TRBD2. This CDR3 has 16 residues. The J segment lost 3 bases and the V segment lost 1 base, leaving 5 bases of the junction unmatched. CDR1 and CDR2 from the germline V gene are LGHNA and YSLEER. The CDR3 spells CASSQGLAGSYYEQYF. DNA of the CDR3: TGCGCCAGCAGCCAAGGACTAGCGGGATCTTACTACGAGCAGTACTTC.

The rearrangement uses TRBV27 and TRBJ2-3, with TRBD2 matching over 13 bases. Germline V gives CDR1 MNHEY, CDR2 SMNVEV (reference sequence). J lost 4 bases, V lost 4 bases, and 11 bases had no gene match. There are 18 residues in the CDR3. For the CDR3, the DNA is TGTGCCAGCAGTTCCAGAGAAATACTAGCGGGAGGGCCAGATACGCAGTATTTT. Protein: CASSSREILAGGPDTQYF.

The J gene is TRBJ2-5, the V gene TRBV7-2; TRBD2 matches at 9 bases. Germline V gene sequence: CDR1 SGHTA, CDR2 FQGNSA. V lost 1 base to trimming and J lost 7 bases; unmatched junction nucleotides: 7. This CDR3 has 15 residues. CDR3 loop: CASSLVTRAGGTQYF. The DNA of the CDR3 is TGTGCCAGCAGCTTAGTGACTAGAGCGGGAGGGACCCAGTACTTC.

Regarding this clonotype: The limits of the CDR3 on the DNA are not certain, so only TCRdb's listed CDR3 is given. V and J are TRBV30 and TRBJ2-1; no DNA check was done on the table's D call, TRBD1. The CDR3 length equals 14 residues, ends included. Germline assignment: CDR1 GTSNPN and CDR2 SVGIG (reference sequence). The CDR3 sequence: CAWSVSLFGQGNFF.

This rearrangement joins TRBV4-3 to TRBJ2-2; TRBD1 aligns across 8 bases. Trimming at V came to 3 bases and at J to 7 bases, leaving 7 bases not matched to a gene. CDR1 LGHNA and CDR2 YSLEER come from the germline V gene. The CDR3 extends over 15 amino acids. The CDR3 region has the DNA TGCGCCAGCAGCCAGGCAGGGGGCTATGGCGGGGAGCTGTTTTTT. It yields the protein CASSQAGGYGGELFF.

As to this clonotype: At one boundary the junction diverges from the germline segment, which might be a read error. The chain uses TRBV20-1 and TRBJ2-6; 13 nucleotides agree with TRBD2. Germline assignment: CDR1 DFQATT and CDR2 SNEGSKA (reference sequence). The CDR3 totals 19 residues. CDR3 sequence (DNA): TGCAGTGCTAGAGGGGGACTAGCGGGGATCCCCGCTGGGGCCAACGTCCAGACTTTC. Translation gives CSARGGLAGIPAGANVQTF.

The chain has TRBV5-1 and TRBJ2-1; no clear D gene. The CDR3 has 15 residues. Trimming removed 0 bases from V and 4 bases from J, with 11 bases in between. From germline, CDR1 is SGHRS and CDR2 YFSETQ. CDR3 sequence reads: CASSLVATLYNEQFF. The CDR3, as DNA: TGCGCCAGCAGCTTGGTTGCGACACTTTACAATGAGCAGTTCTTC.

This clonotype was seen more than once but under ten times. The chain recombines TRBV20-1 with TRBJ1-1; D is unresolved. V shed 6 bases and J shed 0 bases, with 8 bases lying between them. The CDR3 extends over 12 amino acids. CDR1 is DFQATT, CDR2 SNEGSKA, per germline (reference sequence). The CDR3 loop reads CSAEKVNTEAFF. The CDR3 coding sequence is TGCAGTGCAGAGAAAGTGAACACTGAAGCTTTCTTT.

The chain carries TRBV20-1 and TRBJ2-7; tentative D call: TRBD1 (5 bases). The V gene's germline CDR1 is DFQATT and CDR2 SNEGSKA (reference sequence). This CDR3 region has 13 residues. V lost 3 bases and J 3 bases, leaving 12 bases between the germline ends. Here the CDR3 reads CSASRADLYEQYF. CDR3 coding DNA: TGCAGTGCTAGCAGGGCCGACCTCTACGAGCAGTACTTC.

This chain links TRBV7-2 with TRBJ2-7; TRBD2 matches at 10 bases. The CDR3 runs 15 residues. Trimming at V came to 3 bases and at J to 5 bases, leaving 7 bases not matched to a gene. Germline assignment: CDR1 SGHTA and CDR2 FQGNSA. The CDR3 is CASSLPSGRGNEQYF. The CDR3 bases are TGTGCCAGCAGCTTGCCTAGCGGGAGAGGGAACGAGCAGTACTTC.

This clonotype has a handful of counts. The chain combines TRBV29-1 with TRBJ2-7, with 10 bases identical to TRBD2. The CDR3 covers 15 residues. The germline V gene encodes CDR1 SQVTM and CDR2 ANQGSEA. The V and J ends lost 4 bases and 6 bases, in that order; junction bases with no gene match: 12. CDR3 in amino acids: CSVGPGLAGVTEQYF. The CDR3 bases are TGCAGCGTTGGGCCGGGGCTAGCGGGAGTGACCGAGCAGTACTTC.

This clonotype has more than one count but fewer than ten. The chain combines TRBV24-1 with TRBJ2-2; TRBD2 is a possible D gene (6 bases). Germline V CDR1 and CDR2: KGHDR, SFDVKD. V gave up 4 bases and J gave up 2 bases, with 13 bases separating them. CDR3 size: 16 residues. In nucleotides, the CDR3 is TGTGCCACCAGTGACCCCTGGGCGGGAAACACCGGGGAGCTGTTTTTT. This codes for CATSDPWAGNTGELFF.

In its sample, this clonotype was seen a few times. The CDR3 nucleotides read TGTGCCAGCAGCCCTCAGACCAGACAGGGGGGGGAGGGGACCCAGTACTTC. Encoded protein: CASSPQTRQGGEGTQYF. The chain carries TRBV7-8 and TRBJ2-5; 9 bases match TRBD1. With V trimmed by 5 bases and J by 7 bases, 17 bases remained unmatched. Germline values: CDR1 SGHVS, CDR2 FQNEAQ. The CDR3 spans 17 residues.

The genes are TRBV2 and TRBJ2-1, with TRBD2 matching over 14 bases. From germline, CDR1 is SNHLY and CDR2 FYNNEI. V dropped 8 bases and J dropped 4; count of bases not matched to a gene: 7. The CDR3 totals 16 residues. In DNA, the CDR3 is TGTGCCAGCCAAAGACTAGCGGGAGGGCCATACAATGAGCAGTTCTTC. It yields the protein CASQRLAGGPYNEQFF.

This clonotype occurred a few times. CDR3 region: CSARTGTSYYEQYF. CDR3 DNA sequence: TGCAGTGCCAGAACCGGGACCTCATACTACGAGCAGTACTTC. The rearrangement uses TRBV20-1 and TRBJ2-7; tentatively, D is TRBD1 or TRBD2 (5 bases each). Trimming took 6 bases from V and 3 from J, leaving 18 bases between them. Germline V CDR1 and CDR2: DFQATT, SNEGSKA (reference sequence). The CDR3 is made up of 14 amino acids.

In its sample, this clonotype was seen a few times. V is TRBV18 and J is TRBJ1-2, with 8 positions matching TRBD1. Trimming cost V 4 bases and J 4 bases; bases outside gene matches: 2. The CDR3 is 13 amino acids. CDR1 is KGHSH, CDR2 LQKENI, per germline. In DNA form, the CDR3 reads TGTGCCAGCTCACGGGACAGGACCTATGGCTACACCTTC. Translated: CASSRDRTYGYTF.

The chain joins TRBV28 to TRBJ1-3, with 8 bases that match TRBD1. J gave up 2 bases and V 4 bases, and 4 bases lay outside the gene matches. The CDR3 is 15 amino acids. Germline V gene lookup returns CDR1 MDHEN and CDR2 SYDVKM. CDR3 amino acids: CASSSPDRAGNTIYF. DNA of the CDR3: TGTGCCAGCAGTTCCCCGGACAGGGCTGGAAACACCATATATTTT.

This clonotype turned up a few times. CDR3 DNA: TGTGCCAGCAGTTACCCCCGGACTAGATCGACCGGGGAGCTGTTTTTT. Protein product: CASSYPRTRSTGELFF. The V and J genes are TRBV6-5 and TRBJ2-2, with 7 bases fitting TRBD2. There are 16 residues in the CDR3. Germline-derived CDR1 and CDR2 are MNHEY and SVGAGI. With 2 bases clipped from V and 5 bases from J, the junction kept 8 bases outside the gene matches.

The rearrangement joins TRBV4-1 to TRBJ1-1; D is perhaps TRBD1 (6 bases). The germline V gene encodes CDR1 MGHRA and CDR2 YSYEKL. The CDR3 spans 18 residues. Trimming took off 6 bases at V and 0 bases at J, with 23 bases between the two ends. The CDR3 DNA reads as TGCGCCAGCAGTCGTTCTAATAACAGGGAAACGATGAACACTGAAGCTTTCTTT. It is translated as CASSRSNNRETMNTEAFF.

This rearrangement joins TRBV5-1 to TRBJ1-6; possibly TRBD1 for D (5 bases). Germline CDR1 and CDR2: SGHRS and YFSETQ. CDR3 size: 15 residues. The V end was cut by 0 bases, the J end by 13 bases, with 17 bases between. CDR3 protein: CASSLDGQAFRPLHF. The CDR3 region has the DNA TGCGCCAGCAGCTTGGATGGACAAGCGTTTCGGCCCCTCCACTTT.

V and J are TRBV12-3 or TRBV12-4 and TRBJ2-1; the D is unclear. Deletions cut 6 bases from V and 2 bases from J, with 11 bases between. The CDR3 is 14 residues long. The CDR3 nucleotides read TGTGCCAGCAGCCTCACAGCTACCTACAATGAGCAGTTCTTC. Translation gives CASSLTATYNEQFF.

This clonotype was seen only a few times. This rearrangement joins TRBV29-1 to TRBJ1-1, with D uncertain. This CDR3 comprises 13 residues. V was clipped by 4 bases and J by 2 bases, with 11 bases between them. Germline V gives CDR1 SQVTM, CDR2 ANQGSEA. Here the CDR3 DNA reads TGCAGCGTTGTGGAACAGACCAACACTGAAGCTTTCTTT. Translated, it gives CSVVEQTNTEAFF.

This clonotype was counted only a few times. The genes are TRBV20-1 and TRBJ1-6; D is unclear. The CDR3 has 13 amino acids. CDR1 and CDR2 (germline): DFQATT, SNEGSKA (reference sequence). V was cut by 3 bases and J by 6 bases, with 9 bases left in between. The CDR3 loop reads CSARVQANSPLHF. CDR3 nucleotide sequence: TGCAGTGCTAGGGTGCAGGCTAATTCACCCCTCCACTTT.

Only a few counts were recorded for this clonotype. This rearrangement joins TRBV4-1 to TRBJ2-7, with D possibly being TRBD1 (6 bases). This CDR3 is built from 15 residues. The germline gives CDR1 MGHRA, CDR2 YSYEKL. V was clipped by 1 base and J by 0 bases, with 10 bases between them. CDR3 sequence: CASSQGQGSSYEQYF. CDR3 nucleotides: TGCGCCAGCAGCCAAGGGCAGGGGTCCTCCTACGAGCAGTACTTC.

Only a few counts were recorded for this clonotype. V gene TRBV24-1 combines with J gene TRBJ2-7; 8 bases are shared with TRBD1. Germline V gene data show CDR1 as KGHDR and CDR2 as SFDVKD. The CDR3 has 13 amino acids. The junction had 7 bases not matched to a gene; V was cut back by 9 bases and J by 4 bases. The CDR3 region has the DNA TGTGCCACCCAGAGGACAGGGAATTACGAGCAGTACTTC. The encoded protein is CATQRTGNYEQYF.

There are a few counts of this clonotype. The V gene is TRBV4-2, the J gene TRBJ2-1; weak D call: TRBD2 (6 bases). The CDR3 sequence is 17 residues long. CDR1 LGHNA and CDR2 YNFKEQ come from the germline V gene. V was shortened by 2 bases and J by 7 bases, with 21 bases between the two germline ends. The CDR3 nucleotides are TGTGCCAGCAGCCAAAGACCGCCTAGCGCGATGGGGAATGAGCAGTTCTTC. Its protein product is CASSQRPPSAMGNEQFF.